This TCR beta chain was captured in a study of shared clonotypes between healthy human individuals. Assay used: immunoSEQ multiplex PCR; TCRdb lists only in-frame clones, some missing. Among about 2 million clones listed, roughly 95% were seen once. Study outcomes and limitations: With a handful of donors compared, 5% to 5.5% of naive CD4 clonotypes were shared.

About this clone itself: The target antigen is unknown.

In the CD4+ fraction, cells were divided into CD45RA+ naive and CD45RA-negative memory subsets. The CDR3 length is 16 residues. The germline V gene encodes CDR1 MGHRA and CDR2 YSYEKL. The trim removed 1 base at V and 1 base at J, leaving 5 bases unmatched. The origin of this receptor is a young man in good health. The chain employs TRBV4-1 and TRBJ2-7, with 9 bases matching TRBD1. The sequenced sample consisted of naive CD4+ T cells sorted from blood. Noted subset: CD45RA+ positively selected. The CDR3 reads CASSQAGTGRSYEQYF. CDR3 in DNA: TGCGCCAGCAGCCAAGCCGGGACAGGGAGGTCCTACGAGCAGTACTTC.